This T cell receptor beta chain originates from a study of blood T cell repertoires in COVID-19. In the study overall: The samples span acute and convalescent COVID-19 from the United States, Italy and Spain. From T cells, B-cell-depleted T cells, or PBMCs came the material, which was cDNA or gDNA.

This clone is a singleton in its sample. The method was immunoSEQ multiplex PCR; TCRdb's version includes in-frame clones alone and lacks a portion of them. Among approximately 200,000 clones listed, approximately 83% were seen once. Germline V gene data show CDR1 as DFQATT and CDR2 as SNEGSKA (reference sequence). The V and J ends lost 3 bases and 4 bases respectively, with 15 bases between them. The CDR3 contains 14 residues. The chain is built from TRBV20-1 and TRBJ1-2; D possibly corresponds to TRBD1 (5 bases). This clonotype was obtained from a woman aged 60-75 years with acute or convalescent COVID-19. Input material: peripheral blood. CDR3 sequence: CSASAQGRSYGYTF. CDR3 nucleotides: TGCAGTGCTAGTGCCCAGGGTAGGAGCTATGGCTACACCTTC.